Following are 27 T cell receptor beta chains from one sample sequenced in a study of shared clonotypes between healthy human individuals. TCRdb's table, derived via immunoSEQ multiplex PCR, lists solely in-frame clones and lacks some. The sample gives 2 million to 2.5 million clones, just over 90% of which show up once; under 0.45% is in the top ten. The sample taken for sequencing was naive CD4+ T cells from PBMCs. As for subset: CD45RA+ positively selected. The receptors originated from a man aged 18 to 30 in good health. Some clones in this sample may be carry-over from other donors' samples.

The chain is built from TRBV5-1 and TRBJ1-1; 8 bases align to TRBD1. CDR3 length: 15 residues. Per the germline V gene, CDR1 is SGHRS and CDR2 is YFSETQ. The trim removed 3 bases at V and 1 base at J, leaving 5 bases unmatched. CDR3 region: CASSSDGTGNTEAFF. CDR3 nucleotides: TGCGCCAGCAGCTCCGACGGGACAGGGAACACTGAAGCTTTCTTT.

CDR3 amino acids: CASSLEWGAGANVLTF. The CDR3 DNA follows: TGTGCCAGCAGCTTGGAGTGGGGGGCTGGGGCCAACGTCCTGACTTTC. The rearrangement links TRBV5-4 to TRBJ2-6; a weak D match, TRBD2 (6 bases). The CDR3 has 16 residues. Germline values: CDR1 SGHNT, CDR2 YYREEE (reference sequence). V lost 0 bases to trimming and J lost 2 bases, with 9 bases between them. The full variable domain, completed using reference TRBV5-4 and TRBJ2-6, is ETGVTQSPTHLIKTRGQQVTLRCSSQSGHNTVSWYQQALGQGPQFIFQYYREEENGRGNFPPRFSGLQFPNYSSELNVNALELDDSALYLCASSLEWGAGANVLTFGAGSRLTVL.

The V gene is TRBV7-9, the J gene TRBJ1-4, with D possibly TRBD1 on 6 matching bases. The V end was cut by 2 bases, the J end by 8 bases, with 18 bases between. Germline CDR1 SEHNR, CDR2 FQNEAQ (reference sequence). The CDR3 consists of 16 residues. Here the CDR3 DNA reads TGTGCCAGCAGCTTACTGCGCGGTCTAGGGGGGGAAAAACTGTTTTTT. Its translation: CASSLLRGLGGEKLFF.

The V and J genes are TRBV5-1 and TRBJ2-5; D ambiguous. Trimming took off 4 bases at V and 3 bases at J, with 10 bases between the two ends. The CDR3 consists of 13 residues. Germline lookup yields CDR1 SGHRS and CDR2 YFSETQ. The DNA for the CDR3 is TGCGCCAGCAGCCTAGGACCAAAAGAGACCCAGTACTTC. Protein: CASSLGPKETQYF.

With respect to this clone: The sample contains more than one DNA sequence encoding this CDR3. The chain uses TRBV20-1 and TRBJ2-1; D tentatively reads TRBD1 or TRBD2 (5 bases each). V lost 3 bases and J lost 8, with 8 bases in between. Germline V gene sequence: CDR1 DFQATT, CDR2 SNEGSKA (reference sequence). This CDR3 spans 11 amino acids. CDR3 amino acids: CSASLGDEQFF. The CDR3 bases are TGCAGTGCTAGTTTGGGGGATGAGCAGTTCTTC.

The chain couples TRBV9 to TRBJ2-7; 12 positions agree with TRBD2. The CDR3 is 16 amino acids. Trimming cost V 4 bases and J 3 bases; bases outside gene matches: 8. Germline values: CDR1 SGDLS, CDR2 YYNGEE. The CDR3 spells CASSPRTSGMDYEQYF. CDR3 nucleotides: TGTGCCAGCAGCCCTCGGACTAGCGGGATGGACTACGAGCAGTACTTC.

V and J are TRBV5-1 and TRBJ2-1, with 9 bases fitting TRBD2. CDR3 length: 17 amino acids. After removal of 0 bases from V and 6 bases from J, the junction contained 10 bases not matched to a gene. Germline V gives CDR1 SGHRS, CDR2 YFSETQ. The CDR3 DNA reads TGCGCCAGCAGCTTGGGCATTGGCGGGAGGGTACCCAATGAGCAGTTCTTC. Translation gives CASSLGIGGRVPNEQFF.

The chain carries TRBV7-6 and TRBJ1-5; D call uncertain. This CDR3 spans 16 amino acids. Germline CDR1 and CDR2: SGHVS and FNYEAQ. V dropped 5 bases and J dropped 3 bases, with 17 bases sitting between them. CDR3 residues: CASSPAARGYNQPQHF. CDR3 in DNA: TGTGCCAGCAGCCCCGCCGCACGAGGATACAATCAGCCCCAGCATTTT.

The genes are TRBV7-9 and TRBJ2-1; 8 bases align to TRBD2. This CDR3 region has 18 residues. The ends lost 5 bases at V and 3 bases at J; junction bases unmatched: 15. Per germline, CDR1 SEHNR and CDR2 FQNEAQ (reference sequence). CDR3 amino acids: CASSTRGGREGYYNEQFF. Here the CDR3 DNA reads TGTGCCAGCAGCACCCGGGGGGGACGGGAGGGCTACTACAATGAGCAGTTCTTC.

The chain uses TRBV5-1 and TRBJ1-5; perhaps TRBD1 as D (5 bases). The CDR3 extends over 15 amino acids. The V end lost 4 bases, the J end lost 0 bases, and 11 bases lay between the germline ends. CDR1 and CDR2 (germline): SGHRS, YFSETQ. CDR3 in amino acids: CASSPSGVSNQPQHF. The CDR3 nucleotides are TGCGCCAGCAGCCCTTCGGGGGTTAGCAATCAGCCCCAGCATTTT.

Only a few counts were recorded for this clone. CDR3 protein: CASRRQGAQPQHF. In DNA form, the CDR3 reads TGTGCCAGTAGGCGACAGGGGGCTCAGCCCCAGCATTTT. The chain links TRBV19 to TRBJ1-5; 10 bases agree with TRBD1. The V gene's germline CDR1 is LNHDA and CDR2 SQIVND (reference sequence). V lost 6 bases and J lost 6; bases outside the gene matches: 2. This CDR3 is 13 amino acids long.

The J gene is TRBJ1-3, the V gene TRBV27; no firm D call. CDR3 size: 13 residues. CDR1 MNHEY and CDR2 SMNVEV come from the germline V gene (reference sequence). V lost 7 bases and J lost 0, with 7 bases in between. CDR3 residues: CASIPTSGNTIYF. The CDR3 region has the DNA TGTGCCAGCATCCCTACCTCTGGAAACACCATATATTTT.

The chain's CDR3 is CASSSRAGTGNTIYF. The CDR3, as DNA: TGTGCCAGCAGCTCCCGGGCAGGGACTGGAAACACCATATATTTT. The chain employs TRBV5-4 and TRBJ1-3; D might be TRBD1 (5 bases). V dropped 3 bases and J dropped 2 bases, with 12 bases sitting between them. The CDR3 consists of 15 residues. In germline, CDR1 is SGHNT, CDR2 YYREEE (reference sequence).

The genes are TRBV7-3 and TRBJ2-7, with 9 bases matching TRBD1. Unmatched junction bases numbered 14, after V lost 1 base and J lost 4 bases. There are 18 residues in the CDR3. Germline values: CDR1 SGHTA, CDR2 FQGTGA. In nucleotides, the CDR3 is TGTGCCAGCAGCTTAAATCCCCCGGTCACAGGGGGCGAATACGAGCAGTACTTC. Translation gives CASSLNPPVTGGEYEQYF.

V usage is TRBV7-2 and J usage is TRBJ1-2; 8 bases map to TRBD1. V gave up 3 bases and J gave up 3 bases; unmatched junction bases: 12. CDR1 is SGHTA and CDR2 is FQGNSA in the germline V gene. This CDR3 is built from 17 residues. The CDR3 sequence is CASSLFYQGAADYGYTF. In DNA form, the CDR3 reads TGTGCCAGCAGCTTGTTCTATCAGGGGGCCGCAGACTATGGCTACACCTTC.

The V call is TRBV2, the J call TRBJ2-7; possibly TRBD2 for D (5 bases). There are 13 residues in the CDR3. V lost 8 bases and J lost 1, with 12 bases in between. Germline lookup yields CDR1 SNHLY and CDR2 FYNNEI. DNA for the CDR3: TGTGCCAGCGCCACGGGCGGGTCCTACGAGCAGTACTTC. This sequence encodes CASATGGSYEQYF.

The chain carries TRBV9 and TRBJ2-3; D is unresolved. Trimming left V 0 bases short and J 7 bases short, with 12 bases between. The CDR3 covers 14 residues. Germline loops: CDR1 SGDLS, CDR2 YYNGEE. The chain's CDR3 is CASSVGVGVNTQYF. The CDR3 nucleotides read TGTGCCAGCAGCGTAGGGGTGGGTGTGAATACGCAGTATTTT.

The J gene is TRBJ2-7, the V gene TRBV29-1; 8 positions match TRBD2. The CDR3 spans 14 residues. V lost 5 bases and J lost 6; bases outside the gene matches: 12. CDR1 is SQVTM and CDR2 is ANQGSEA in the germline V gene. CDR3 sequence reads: CSVSSRLAGFEQYF. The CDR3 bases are TGCAGCGTTAGTTCCCGGCTAGCGGGCTTCGAGCAGTACTTC.

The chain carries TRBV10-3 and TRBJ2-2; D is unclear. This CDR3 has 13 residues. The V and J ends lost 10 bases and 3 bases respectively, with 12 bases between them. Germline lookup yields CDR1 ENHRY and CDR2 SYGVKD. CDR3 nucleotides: TGTGCCACCGGAAGGGATTACACCGGGGAGCTGTTTTTT. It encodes CATGRDYTGELFF.

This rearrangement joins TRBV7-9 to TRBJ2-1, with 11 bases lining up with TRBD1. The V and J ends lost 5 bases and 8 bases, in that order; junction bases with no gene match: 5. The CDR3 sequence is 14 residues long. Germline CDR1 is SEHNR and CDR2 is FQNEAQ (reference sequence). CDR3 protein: CASSRDRGIDEQFF. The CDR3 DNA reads TGTGCCAGCAGCCGGGACAGGGGGATCGATGAGCAGTTCTTC.

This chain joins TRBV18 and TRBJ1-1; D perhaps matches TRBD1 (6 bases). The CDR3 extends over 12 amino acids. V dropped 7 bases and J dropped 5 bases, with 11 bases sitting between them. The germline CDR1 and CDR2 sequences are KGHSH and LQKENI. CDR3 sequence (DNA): TGTGCCAGCTTAAATAGGGGGACTGAAGCTTTCTTT. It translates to CASLNRGTEAFF.

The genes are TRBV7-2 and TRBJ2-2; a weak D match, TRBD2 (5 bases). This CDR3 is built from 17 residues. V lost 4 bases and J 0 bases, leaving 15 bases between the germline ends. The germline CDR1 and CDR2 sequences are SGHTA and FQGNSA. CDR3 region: CASSSMGGPPNTGELFF. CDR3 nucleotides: TGTGCCAGCAGCTCGATGGGCGGGCCTCCGAACACCGGGGAGCTGTTTTTT.

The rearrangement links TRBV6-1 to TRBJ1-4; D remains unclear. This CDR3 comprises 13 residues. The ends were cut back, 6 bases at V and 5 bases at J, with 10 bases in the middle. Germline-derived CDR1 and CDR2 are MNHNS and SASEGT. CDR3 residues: CASSQTRNEKLFF. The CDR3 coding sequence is TGTGCCAGCAGCCAAACCAGGAATGAAAAACTGTTTTTT.

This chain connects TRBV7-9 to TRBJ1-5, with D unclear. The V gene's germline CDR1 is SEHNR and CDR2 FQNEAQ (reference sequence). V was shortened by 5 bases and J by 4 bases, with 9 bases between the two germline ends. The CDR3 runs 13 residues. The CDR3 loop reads CASSRQINQPQHF. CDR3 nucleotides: TGTGCCAGCAGCAGACAAATAAATCAGCCCCAGCATTTT.

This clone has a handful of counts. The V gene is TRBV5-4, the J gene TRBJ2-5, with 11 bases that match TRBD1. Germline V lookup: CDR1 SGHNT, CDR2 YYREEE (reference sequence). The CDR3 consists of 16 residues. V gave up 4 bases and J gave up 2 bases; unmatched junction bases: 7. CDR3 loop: CASSQRTGGEQETQYF. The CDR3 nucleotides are TGTGCCAGCAGCCAGCGGACAGGGGGCGAACAAGAGACCCAGTACTTC. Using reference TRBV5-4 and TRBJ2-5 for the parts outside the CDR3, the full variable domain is ETGVTQSPTHLIKTRGQQVTLRCSSQSGHNTVSWYQQALGQGPQFIFQYYREEENGRGNFPPRFSGLQFPNYSSELNVNALELDDSALYLCASSQRTGGEQETQYFGPGTRLLVL.

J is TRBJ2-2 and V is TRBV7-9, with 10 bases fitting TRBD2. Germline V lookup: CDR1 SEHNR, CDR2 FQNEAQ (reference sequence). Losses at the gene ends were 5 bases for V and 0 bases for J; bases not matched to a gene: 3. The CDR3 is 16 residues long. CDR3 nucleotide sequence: TGTGCCAGCAGCCCTAGCGGGGGCGCGAACACCGGGGAGCTGTTTTTT. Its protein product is CASSPSGGANTGELFF.

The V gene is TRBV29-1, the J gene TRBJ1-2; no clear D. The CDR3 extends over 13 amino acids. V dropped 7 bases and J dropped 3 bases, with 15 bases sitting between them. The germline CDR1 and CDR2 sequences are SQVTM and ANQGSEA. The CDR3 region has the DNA TGCAGCGGCGGGAGGCCGAGCGACTATGGCTACACCTTC. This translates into CSGGRPSDYGYTF.